The source of this T cell receptor (beta chain) is a study of immune evolution from preneoplasia to lung adenocarcinoma. Comment on this clone: Its specificity is not known.

Study findings and constraints: Later-stage lesions appeared to have more T cells, more diversity, less clonality. From normal lung to invasive adenocarcinoma, top clone frequencies appeared to decrease.

The CDR3 is 13 amino acids. Per germline, CDR1 MNHEY and CDR2 SVGAGI. The V gene lost 6 bases and the J gene lost 4 bases, with 12 bases spanning the gap. Sequenced by immunoSEQ multiplex PCR; TCRdb stores in-frame clones only, minus some. The sample has 5,800 or so clones, around 81% seen once. Two lung cancer pathologists independently confirmed each histologic diagnosis. V and J are TRBV6-5 and TRBJ1-2; no reliable D call. The sequence was collected from a person aged 50-75 years with lung adenocarcinoma. Sequences were obtained from FFPE normal lung tissue adjacent to the tumor. The CDR3: CASRSPAGYGYTF. The CDR3 bases are TGTGCCAGCAGGTCACCGGCGGGCTATGGCTACACCTTC.